This TCR beta chain was captured by sequencing in a study of blood T cell repertoires in COVID-19. The protocol was immunoSEQ multiplex PCR, while the TCRdb copy is restricted to in-frame clones and leaves out a portion. The sample has 100,000 to 120,000 clones, roughly nine tenths seen once. Material: peripheral blood. This clonotype was sampled from a human donor in a cohort sampled during active COVID-19.

DNA for the CDR3: TGTGCCAGCCGGTTGGGACTAGCGGGGCAAAATGAGCAGTTCTTC. As protein: CASRLGLAGQNEQFF. The chain couples TRBV2 to TRBJ2-1; 13 nucleotides agree with TRBD2. The CDR3 consists of 15 residues. CDR1 and CDR2 (germline): SNHLY, FYNNEI. The junction had 8 bases not matched to a gene; V was cut back by 8 bases and J by 7 bases.